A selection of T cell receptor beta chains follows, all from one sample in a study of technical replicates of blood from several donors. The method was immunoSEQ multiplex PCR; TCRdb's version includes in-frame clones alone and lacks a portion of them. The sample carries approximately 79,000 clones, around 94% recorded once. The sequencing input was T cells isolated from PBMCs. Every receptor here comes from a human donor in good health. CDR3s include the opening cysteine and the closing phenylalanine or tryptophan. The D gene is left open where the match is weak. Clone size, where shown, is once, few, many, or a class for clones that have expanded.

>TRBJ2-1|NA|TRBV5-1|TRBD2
CASAPGGSSYNEQFF
TGCGCCAGCGCCCCCGGGGGGAGCTCCTACAATGAGCAGTTCTTC
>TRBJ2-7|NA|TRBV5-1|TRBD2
CASSFSVREEDEQYF
TGCGCCAGCAGCTTTTCAGTGCGGGAGGAGGACGAGCAGTACTTC
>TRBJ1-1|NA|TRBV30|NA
CAWARTAYTEAFF
TGTGCCTGGGCACGGACAGCCTACACTGAAGCTTTCTTT
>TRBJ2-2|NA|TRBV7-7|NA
CASSLGSAGELFF
TGTGCTAGCAGCTTAGGTTCGGCCGGGGAGCTGTTTTTT
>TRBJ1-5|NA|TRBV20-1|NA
CSASSNQPQHF
TGCAGTGCTAGCTCCAATCAGCCCCAGCATTTT
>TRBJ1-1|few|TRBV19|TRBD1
CASRDPGQENTEAFF
TGTGCCAGTAGAGACCCGGGACAGGAGAACACTGAAGCTTTCTTT
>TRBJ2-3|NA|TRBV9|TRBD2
CASSGGTSADTQYF
TGTGCCAGCAGCGGGGGGACTAGCGCAGATACGCAGTATTTT
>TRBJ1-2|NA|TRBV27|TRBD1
CASSHGTGYGYTF
TGTGCCAGCAGTCACGGGACAGGCTATGGCTACACCTTC
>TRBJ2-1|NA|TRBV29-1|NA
CSVEDRGNNEQFF
TGCAGCGTTGAAGACAGGGGAAACAATGAGCAGTTCTTC
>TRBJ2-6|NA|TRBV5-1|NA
CASSLNGGMVANVLTF
TGCGCCAGCAGCTTGAATGGGGGCATGGTGGCCAACGTCCTGACTTTC
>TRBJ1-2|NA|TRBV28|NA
CAVMGGVIIRYGYTF
TGTGCCGTAATGGGGGGGGTTATAATCCGCTATGGCTACACCTTC
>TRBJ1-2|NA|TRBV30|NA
CAWSSGLYGYTF
TGTGCCTGGAGTAGCGGCCTCTATGGCTACACCTTC
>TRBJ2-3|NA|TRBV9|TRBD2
CASSSPTGRKAGGPGDTQYF
TGTGCCAGCAGCTCGCCGACAGGGAGAAAAGCGGGAGGGCCGGGAGATACGCAGTATTTT
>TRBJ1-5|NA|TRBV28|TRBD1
CASRPGGVDQPQHF
TGTGCCAGCAGGCCAGGGGGCGTCGATCAGCCCCAGCATTTT
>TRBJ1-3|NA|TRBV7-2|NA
CASSFASRSGNTIYF
TGTGCCAGCAGCTTCGCGAGCCGCTCTGGAAACACCATATATTTT
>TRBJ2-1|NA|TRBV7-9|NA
CASSLTSQGDNEQFF
TGTGCCAGCAGCCTCACATCCCAGGGTGACAATGAGCAGTTCTTC
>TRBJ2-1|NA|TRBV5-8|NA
CASTSPPPLDSYNEQFF
TGTGCCAGCACTTCTCCCCCACCTCTAGACTCCTACAATGAGCAGTTCTTC
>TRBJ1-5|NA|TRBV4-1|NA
CASSHTSGRRVNQPQHF
TGCGCCAGCAGCCACACTTCGGGGAGGAGGGTCAATCAGCCCCAGCATTTT
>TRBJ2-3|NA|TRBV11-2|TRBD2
CASSPGLRGADTQYF
TGTGCCAGCAGCCCCGGGTTGCGGGGGGCAGATACGCAGTATTTT
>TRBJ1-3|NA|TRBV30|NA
CAWRRGTQGIGNTIYF
TGTGCCTGGAGGAGAGGAACACAGGGCATCGGAAACACCATATATTTT
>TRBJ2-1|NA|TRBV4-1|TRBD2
CASSQGAGDYNEQFF
TGCGCCAGCAGCCAAGGAGCGGGAGACTACAATGAGCAGTTCTTC
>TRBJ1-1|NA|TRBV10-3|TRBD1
CAISETGTGSNTEAFF
TGTGCCATCAGTGAAACGGGGACAGGGTCGAACACTGAAGCTTTCTTT
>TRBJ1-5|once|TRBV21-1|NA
CASSRVRGSSSNQPQHF
TGTGCCAGCAGCAGGGTAAGGGGGAGCTCTAGCAATCAGCCCCAGCATTTT
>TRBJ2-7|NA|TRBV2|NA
CASSDGYSPFEQYF
TGTGCCAGCAGTGATGGATACAGTCCCTTCGAGCAGTACTTC
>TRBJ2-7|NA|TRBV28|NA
CASSFPSSYEQYF
TGTGCCAGCAGTTTCCCGAGCTCCTACGAGCAGTACTTC
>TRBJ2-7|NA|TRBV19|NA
CASSRRQDTQYF
TGTGCCAGTAGTAGAAGACAGGATACGCAGTACTTC
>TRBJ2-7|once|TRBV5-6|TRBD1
CASRGQGAYEQYF
TGTGCCAGCAGGGGACAGGGAGCCTACGAGCAGTACTTC
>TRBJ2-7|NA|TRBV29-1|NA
CSVLLGQPYEQYF
TGCAGCGTACTCCTCGGACAGCCCTACGAGCAGTACTTC
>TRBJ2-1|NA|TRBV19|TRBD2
CASSRPSGRTDEQFF
TGTGCCAGTAGTCGGCCTAGCGGGAGGACTGACGAGCAGTTCTTC
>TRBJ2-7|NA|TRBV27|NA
CASSLMASTGQPYEQYF
TGTGCCAGCAGTTTAATGGCTTCTACGGGTCAACCCTACGAGCAGTACTTC
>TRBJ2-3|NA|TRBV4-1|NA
CASSLPSGTDTQYF
TGCGCCAGCAGCCTCCCTAGCGGCACAGATACGCAGTATTTT
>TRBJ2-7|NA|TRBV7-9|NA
CASTRGWETHYEQYF
TGTGCCAGCACAAGAGGCTGGGAGACCCACTACGAGCAGTACTTC
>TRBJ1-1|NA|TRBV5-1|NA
CASSLVMNTEAFF
TGCGCCAGCAGCTTGGTCATGAACACTGAAGCTTTCTTT
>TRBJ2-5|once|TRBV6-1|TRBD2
CASSGGTSGNQETQYF
TGTGCCAGCAGTGGAGGGACTAGCGGGAACCAAGAGACCCAGTACTTC
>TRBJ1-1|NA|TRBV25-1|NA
CASTLGGVNTEAFF
TGTGCCAGCACCCTCGGAGGAGTGAACACTGAAGCTTTCTTT
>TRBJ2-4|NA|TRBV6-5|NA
CASSYNYGRSKNIQYF
TGTGCCAGCAGTTACAACTATGGGAGGTCCAAAAACATTCAGTACTTC
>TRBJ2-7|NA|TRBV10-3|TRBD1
CAISELDRGHEQYF
TGTGCCATCAGTGAGCTTGACAGGGGACACGAGCAGTACTTC
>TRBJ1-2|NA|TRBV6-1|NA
CASSRTGGYTF
TGTGCCAGCAGCCGAACGGGAGGCTACACCTTC
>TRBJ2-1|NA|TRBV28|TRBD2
CASQAGDKSNEQFF
TGTGCCTCCCAAGCGGGAGATAAGAGCAATGAGCAGTTCTTC
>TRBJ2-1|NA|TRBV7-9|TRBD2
CASSLDLTSGSNYNEQFF
TGTGCCAGCAGCTTAGACCTAACTAGCGGGAGCAACTACAATGAGCAGTTCTTC
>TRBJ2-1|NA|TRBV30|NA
CAWSRLLSAGNEQFF
TGTGCCTGGAGCCGCCTACTATCAGCGGGCAATGAGCAGTTCTTC
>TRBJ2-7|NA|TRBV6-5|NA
CASSDSTGNPYEQYF
TGTGCCAGCAGTGACTCGACAGGCAACCCCTACGAGCAGTACTTC
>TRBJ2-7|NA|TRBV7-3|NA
CASSLGGGDEQYF
TGTGCCAGCAGCTTAGGAGGGGGGGACGAGCAGTACTTC
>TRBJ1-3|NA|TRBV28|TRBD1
CASSKPGQGAGNTIYF
TGTGCCAGCAGCAAACCGGGACAGGGGGCTGGAAACACCATATATTTT
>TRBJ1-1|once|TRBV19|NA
CASSLQQGPTEAFF
TGTGCCAGTAGCTTACAACAGGGTCCCACTGAAGCTTTCTTT
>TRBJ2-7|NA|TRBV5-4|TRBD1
CASSSGGTGAYEQYF
TGTGCCAGCAGTTCTGGAGGGACAGGGGCCTACGAGCAGTACTTC
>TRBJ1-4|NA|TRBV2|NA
CASSEGAVREEKLFF
TGTGCCAGCAGTGAAGGGGCAGTACGGGAGGAAAAACTGTTTTTT
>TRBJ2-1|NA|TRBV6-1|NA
CASTRVAEQFF
TGTGCCAGCACCAGGGTAGCTGAGCAGTTCTTC
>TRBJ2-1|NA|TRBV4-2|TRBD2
CASSQDGTSGYNEQFF
TGTGCCAGCAGCCAAGATGGGACTAGCGGGTACAATGAGCAGTTCTTC